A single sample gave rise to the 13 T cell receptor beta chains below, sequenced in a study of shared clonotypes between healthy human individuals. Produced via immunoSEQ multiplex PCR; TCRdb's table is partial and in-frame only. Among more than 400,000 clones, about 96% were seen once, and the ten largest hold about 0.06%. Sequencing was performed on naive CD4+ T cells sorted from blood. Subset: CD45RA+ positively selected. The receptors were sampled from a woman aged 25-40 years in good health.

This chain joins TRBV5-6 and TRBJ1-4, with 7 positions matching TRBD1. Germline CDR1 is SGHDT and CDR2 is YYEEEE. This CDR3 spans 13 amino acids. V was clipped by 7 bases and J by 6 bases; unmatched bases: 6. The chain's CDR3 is CASGGGRDEKLFF. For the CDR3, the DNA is TGTGCCAGCGGAGGGGGCCGGGATGAAAAACTGTTTTTT.

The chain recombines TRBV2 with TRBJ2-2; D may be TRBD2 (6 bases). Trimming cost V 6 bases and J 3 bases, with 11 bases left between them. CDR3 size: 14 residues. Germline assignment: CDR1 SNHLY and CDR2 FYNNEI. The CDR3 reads CASRTSGDTGELFF. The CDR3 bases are TGTGCCAGCAGGACGTCGGGGGACACCGGGGAGCTGTTTTTT.

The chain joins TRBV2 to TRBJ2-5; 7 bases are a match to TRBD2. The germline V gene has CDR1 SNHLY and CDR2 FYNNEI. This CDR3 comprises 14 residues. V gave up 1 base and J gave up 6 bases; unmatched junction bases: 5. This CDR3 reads CASSEGLAVKTQYF. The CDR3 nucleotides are TGTGCCAGCAGTGAAGGACTAGCCGTGAAGACCCAGTACTTC.

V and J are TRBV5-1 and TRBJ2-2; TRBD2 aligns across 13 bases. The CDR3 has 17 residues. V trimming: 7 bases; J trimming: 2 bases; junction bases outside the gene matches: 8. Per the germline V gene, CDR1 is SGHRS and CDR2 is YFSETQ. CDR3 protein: CASGRTSGRSNTGELFF. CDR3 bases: TGCGCCAGCGGCCGGACTAGCGGGAGAAGTAACACCGGGGAGCTGTTTTTT. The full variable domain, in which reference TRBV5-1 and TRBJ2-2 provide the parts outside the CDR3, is KAGVTQTPRYLIKTRGQQVTLSCSPISGHRSVSWYQQTPGQGLQFLFEYFSETQRNKGNFPGRFSGRQFSNSRSEMNVSTLELGDSALYLCASGRTSGRSNTGELFFGEGSRLTVL.

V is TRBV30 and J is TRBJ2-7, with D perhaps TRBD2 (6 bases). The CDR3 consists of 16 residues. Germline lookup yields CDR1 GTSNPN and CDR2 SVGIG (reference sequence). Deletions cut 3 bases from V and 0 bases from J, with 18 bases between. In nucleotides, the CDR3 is TGTGCCTGGAGCGGTACTCTAGCGACGAGCTCCTACGAGCAGTACTTC. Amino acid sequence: CAWSGTLATSSYEQYF.

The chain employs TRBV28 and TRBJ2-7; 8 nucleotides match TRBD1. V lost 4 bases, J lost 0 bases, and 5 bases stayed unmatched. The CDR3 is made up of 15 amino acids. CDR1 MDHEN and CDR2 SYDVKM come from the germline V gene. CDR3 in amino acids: CASSSTGADSYEQYF. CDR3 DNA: TGTGCCAGCAGTTCGACAGGGGCAGACTCCTACGAGCAGTACTTC.

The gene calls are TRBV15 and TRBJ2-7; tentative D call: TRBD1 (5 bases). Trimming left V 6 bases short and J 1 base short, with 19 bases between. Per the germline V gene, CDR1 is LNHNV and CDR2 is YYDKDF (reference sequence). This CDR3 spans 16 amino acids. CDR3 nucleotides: TGTGCCACCAGAGGTTACCACCAGGACAAATCCTACGAGCAGTACTTC. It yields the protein CATRGYHQDKSYEQYF.

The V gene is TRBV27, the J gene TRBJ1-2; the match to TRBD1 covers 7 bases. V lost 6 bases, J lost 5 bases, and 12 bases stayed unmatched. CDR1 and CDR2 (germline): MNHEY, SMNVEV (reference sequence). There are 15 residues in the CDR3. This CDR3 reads CASRTGQHNEYGYTF. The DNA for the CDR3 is TGTGCCAGCAGAACGGGACAGCACAACGAGTATGGCTACACCTTC.

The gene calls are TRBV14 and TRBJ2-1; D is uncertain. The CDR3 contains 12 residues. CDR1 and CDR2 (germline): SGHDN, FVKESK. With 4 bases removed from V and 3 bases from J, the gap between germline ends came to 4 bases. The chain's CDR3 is CASSRVYNEQFF. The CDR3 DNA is TGTGCCAGCAGCCGGGTCTACAATGAGCAGTTCTTC. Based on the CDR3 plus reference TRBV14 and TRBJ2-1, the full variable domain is EAGVTQFPSHSVIEKGQTVTLRCDPISGHDNLYWYRRVMGKEIKFLLHFVKESKQDESGMPNNRFLAERTGGTYSTLKVQPAELEDSGVYFCASSRVYNEQFFGPGTRLTVL.

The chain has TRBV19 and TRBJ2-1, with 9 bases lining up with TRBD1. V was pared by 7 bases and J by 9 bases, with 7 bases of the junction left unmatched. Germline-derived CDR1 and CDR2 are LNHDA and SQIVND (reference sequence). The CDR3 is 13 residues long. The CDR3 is CASTETGGGEQFF. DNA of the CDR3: TGTGCCAGTACCGAAACAGGGGGCGGTGAGCAGTTCTTC.

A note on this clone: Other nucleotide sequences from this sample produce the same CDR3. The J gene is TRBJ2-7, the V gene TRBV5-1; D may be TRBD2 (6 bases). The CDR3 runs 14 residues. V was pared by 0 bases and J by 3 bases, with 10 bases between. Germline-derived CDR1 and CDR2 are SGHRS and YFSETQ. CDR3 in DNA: TGCGCCAGCAGCTTGGCCCCGGGAGACTACGAGCAGTACTTC. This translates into CASSLAPGDYEQYF.

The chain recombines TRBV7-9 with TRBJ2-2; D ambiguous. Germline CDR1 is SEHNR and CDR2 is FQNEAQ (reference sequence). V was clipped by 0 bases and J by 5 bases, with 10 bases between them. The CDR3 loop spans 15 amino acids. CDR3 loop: CASSLARSATGELFF. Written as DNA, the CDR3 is TGTGCCAGCAGCTTAGCGCGGTCAGCTACCGGGGAGCTGTTTTTT.

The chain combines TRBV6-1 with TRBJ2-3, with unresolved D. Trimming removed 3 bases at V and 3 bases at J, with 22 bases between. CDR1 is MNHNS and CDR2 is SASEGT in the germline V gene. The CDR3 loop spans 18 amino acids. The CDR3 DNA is TGTGCCAGCAGTGAGGGTGTGGTTTGGGCCGTGGGAACAGATACGCAGTATTTT. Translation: CASSEGVVWAVGTDTQYF.